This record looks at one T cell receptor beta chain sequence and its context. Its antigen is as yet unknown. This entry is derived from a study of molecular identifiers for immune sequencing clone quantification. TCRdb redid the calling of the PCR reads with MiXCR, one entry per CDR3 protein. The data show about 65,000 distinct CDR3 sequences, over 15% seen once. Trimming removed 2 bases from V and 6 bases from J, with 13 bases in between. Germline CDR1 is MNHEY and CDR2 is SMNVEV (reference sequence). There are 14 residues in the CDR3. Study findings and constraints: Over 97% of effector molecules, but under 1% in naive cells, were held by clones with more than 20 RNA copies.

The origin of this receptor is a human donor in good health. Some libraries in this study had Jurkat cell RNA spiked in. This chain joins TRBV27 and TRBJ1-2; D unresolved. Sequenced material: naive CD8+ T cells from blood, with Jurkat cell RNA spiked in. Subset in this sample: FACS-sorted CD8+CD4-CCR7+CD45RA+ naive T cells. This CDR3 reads CASSLTAEAHGYTF. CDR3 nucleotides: TGTGCCAGCAGTTTAACGGCAGAGGCTCATGGCTACACCTTC.